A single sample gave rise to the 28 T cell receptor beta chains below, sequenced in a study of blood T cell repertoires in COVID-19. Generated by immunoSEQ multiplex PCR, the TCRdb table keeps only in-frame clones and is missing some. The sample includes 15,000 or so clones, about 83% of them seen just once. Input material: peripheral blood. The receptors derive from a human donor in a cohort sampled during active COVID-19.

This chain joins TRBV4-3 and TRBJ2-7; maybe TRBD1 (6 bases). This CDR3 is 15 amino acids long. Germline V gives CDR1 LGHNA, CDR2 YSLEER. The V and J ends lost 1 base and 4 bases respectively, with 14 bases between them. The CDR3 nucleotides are TGCGCCAGCAGCCAAGGCTCAGGGGTGGGGTACGAGCAGTACTTC. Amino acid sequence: CASSQGSGVGYEQYF.

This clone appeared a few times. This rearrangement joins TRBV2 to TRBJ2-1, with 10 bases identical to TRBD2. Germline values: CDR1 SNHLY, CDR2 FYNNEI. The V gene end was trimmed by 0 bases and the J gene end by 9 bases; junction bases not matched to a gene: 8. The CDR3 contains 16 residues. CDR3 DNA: TGTGCCAGCAGTGAAGCGCAAGCGGGGGGGCCGGGTGAGCAGTTCTTC. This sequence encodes CASSEAQAGGPGEQFF.

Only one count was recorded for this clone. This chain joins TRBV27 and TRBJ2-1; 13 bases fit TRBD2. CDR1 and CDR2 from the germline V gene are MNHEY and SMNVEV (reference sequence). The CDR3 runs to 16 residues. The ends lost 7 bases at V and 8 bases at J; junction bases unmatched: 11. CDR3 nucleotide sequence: TGTGCCAGCAACCCTACCGGACTAGCGGGGGTATATGAGCAGTTCTTC. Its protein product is CASNPTGLAGVYEQFF.

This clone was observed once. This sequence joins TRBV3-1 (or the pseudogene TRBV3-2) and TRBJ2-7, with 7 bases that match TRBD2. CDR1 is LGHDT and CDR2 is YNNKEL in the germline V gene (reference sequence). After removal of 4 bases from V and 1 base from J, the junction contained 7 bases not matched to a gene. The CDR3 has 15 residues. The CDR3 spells CASSPTSMDSYEQYF. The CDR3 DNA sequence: TGTGCCAGCAGCCCGACTAGCATGGATTCCTACGAGCAGTACTTC.

CDR3 DNA: TGTGCCAGTAGTATAGCCCCGGGCAGGGAAGACACCGGGGAGCTGTTTTTT. This gives the protein CASSIAPGREDTGELFF. V usage is TRBV19 and J usage is TRBJ2-2; a weak D match, TRBD1 (5 bases). The germline V gene encodes CDR1 LNHDA and CDR2 SQIVND (reference sequence). The CDR3 sequence is 17 residues long. The V end was cut by 1 base, the J end by 3 bases, with 15 bases between.

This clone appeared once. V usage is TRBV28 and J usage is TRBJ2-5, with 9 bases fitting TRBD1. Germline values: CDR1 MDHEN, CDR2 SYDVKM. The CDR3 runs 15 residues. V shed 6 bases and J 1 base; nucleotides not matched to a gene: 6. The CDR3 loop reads CASSQQGAPQETQYF. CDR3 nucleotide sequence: TGTGCCAGCAGCCAACAGGGGGCCCCCCAAGAGACCCAGTACTTC.

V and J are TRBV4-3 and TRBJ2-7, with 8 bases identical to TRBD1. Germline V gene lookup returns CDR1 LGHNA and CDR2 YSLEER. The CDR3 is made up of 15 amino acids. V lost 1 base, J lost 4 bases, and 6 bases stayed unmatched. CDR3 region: CASSQGRTGQYEQYF. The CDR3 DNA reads TGCGCCAGCAGCCAAGGTCGGACAGGGCAGTACGAGCAGTACTTC.

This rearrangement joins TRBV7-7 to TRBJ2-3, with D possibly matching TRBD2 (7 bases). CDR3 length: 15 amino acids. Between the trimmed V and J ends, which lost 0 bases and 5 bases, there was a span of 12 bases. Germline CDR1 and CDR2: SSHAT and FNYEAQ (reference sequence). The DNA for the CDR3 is TGTGCCAGCAGCTTAGCGGGGGGGCGTGGAGATACGCAGTATTTT. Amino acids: CASSLAGGRGDTQYF.

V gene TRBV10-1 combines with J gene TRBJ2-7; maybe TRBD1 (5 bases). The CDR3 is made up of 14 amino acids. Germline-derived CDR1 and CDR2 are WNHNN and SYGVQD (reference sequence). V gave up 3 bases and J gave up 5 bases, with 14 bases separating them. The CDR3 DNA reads TGCGCCAGCAGTGATCCAGGGTCCGGACACGAGCAGTACTTC. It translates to CASSDPGSGHEQYF.

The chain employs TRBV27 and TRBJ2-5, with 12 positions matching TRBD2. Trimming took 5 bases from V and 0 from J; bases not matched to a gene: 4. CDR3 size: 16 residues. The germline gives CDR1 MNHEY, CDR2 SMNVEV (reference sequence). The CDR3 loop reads CASSLAGGRDQETQYF. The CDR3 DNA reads TGTGCCAGCAGTCTAGCGGGAGGGAGGGACCAAGAGACCCAGTACTTC.

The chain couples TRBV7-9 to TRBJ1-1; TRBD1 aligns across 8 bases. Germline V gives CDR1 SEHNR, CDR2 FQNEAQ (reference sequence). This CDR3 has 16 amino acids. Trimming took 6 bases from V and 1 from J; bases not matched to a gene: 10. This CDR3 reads CASSSGQGEANTEAFF. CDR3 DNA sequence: TGTGCCAGCAGTTCAGGACAGGGAGAAGCGAACACTGAAGCTTTCTTT.

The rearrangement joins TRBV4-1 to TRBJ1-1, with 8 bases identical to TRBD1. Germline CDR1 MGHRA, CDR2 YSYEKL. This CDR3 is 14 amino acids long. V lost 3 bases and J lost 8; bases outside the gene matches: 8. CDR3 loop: CASSHPGQGREAFF. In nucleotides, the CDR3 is TGCGCCAGCAGCCACCCCGGACAGGGAAGAGAAGCTTTCTTT.

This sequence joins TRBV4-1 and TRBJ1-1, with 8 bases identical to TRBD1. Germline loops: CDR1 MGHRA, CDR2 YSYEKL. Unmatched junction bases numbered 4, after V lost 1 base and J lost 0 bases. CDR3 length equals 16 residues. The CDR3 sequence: CASSQVGQGLNTEAFF. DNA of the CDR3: TGCGCCAGCAGCCAAGTTGGACAGGGCTTGAACACTGAAGCTTTCTTT.

For the CDR3, the DNA is TGTGCCAGCAGCTTGGCCAAAGGGGGACCGCCCAATGAAAAACTGTTTTTT. Protein: CASSLAKGGPPNEKLFF. This chain uses TRBV5-4 with TRBJ1-4; possible D gene TRBD1, 6 bases. Trimming cost V 0 bases and J 5 bases, with 17 bases left between them. Germline lookup yields CDR1 SGHNT and CDR2 YYREEE (reference sequence). The CDR3 sequence is 17 residues long.

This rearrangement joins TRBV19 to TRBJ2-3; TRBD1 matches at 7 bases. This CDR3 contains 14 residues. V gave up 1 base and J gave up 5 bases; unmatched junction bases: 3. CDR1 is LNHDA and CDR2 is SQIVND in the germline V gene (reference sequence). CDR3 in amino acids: CASSIGQGVDTQYF. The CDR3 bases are TGTGCCAGTAGTATAGGACAGGGTGTAGATACGCAGTATTTT.

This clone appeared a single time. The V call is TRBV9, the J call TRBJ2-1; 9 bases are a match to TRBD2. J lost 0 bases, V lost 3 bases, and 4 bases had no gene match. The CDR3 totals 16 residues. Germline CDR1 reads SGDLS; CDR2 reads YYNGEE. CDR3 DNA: TGTGCCAGCAGCGCCCGTAGCGGGAGCTCCTACAATGAGCAGTTCTTC. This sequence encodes CASSARSGSSYNEQFF. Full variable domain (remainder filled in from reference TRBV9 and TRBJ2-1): DSGVTQTPKHLITATGQRVTLRCSPRSGDLSVYWYQQSLDQGLQFLIQYYNGEERAKGNILERFSAQQFPDLHSELNLSSLELGDSALYFCASSARSGSSYNEQFFGPGTRLTVL.

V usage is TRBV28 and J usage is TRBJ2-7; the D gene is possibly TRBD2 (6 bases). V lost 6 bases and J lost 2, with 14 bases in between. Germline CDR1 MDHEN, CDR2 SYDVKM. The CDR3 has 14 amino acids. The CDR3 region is CASRSGVGTYEQYF. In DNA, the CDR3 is TGTGCCAGCAGATCGGGGGTTGGGACCTACGAGCAGTACTTC.

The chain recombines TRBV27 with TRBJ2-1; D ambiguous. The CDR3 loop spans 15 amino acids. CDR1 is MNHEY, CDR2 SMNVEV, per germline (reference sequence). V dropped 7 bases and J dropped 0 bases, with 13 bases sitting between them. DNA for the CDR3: TGTGCCAGCACCCCTTCGGCAGGCTCCTACAATGAGCAGTTCTTC. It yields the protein CASTPSAGSYNEQFF.

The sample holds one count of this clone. Here the CDR3 DNA reads TGTGCCAGCTCAACTGGAGATGGCTACACCTTC. Its protein product is CASSTGDGYTF. This sequence joins TRBV18 and TRBJ1-2; D gene uncertain. The CDR3 is made up of 11 amino acids. Germline loops: CDR1 KGHSH, CDR2 LQKENI. V was pared by 5 bases and J by 6 bases, with 7 bases between.

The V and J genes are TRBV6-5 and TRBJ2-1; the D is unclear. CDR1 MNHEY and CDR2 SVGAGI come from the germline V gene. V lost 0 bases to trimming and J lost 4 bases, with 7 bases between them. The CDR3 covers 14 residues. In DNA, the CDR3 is TGTGCCAGCAGTTACTCTACACAATACAATGAGCAGTTCTTC. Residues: CASSYSTQYNEQFF.

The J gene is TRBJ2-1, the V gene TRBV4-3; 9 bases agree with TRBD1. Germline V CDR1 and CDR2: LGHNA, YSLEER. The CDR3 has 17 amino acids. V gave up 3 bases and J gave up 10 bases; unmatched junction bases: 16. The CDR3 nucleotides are TGCGCCAGCAGCCACGTATCCCGGGACAGGGTACAATGGGAGCAGTTCTTC. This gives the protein CASSHVSRDRVQWEQFF.

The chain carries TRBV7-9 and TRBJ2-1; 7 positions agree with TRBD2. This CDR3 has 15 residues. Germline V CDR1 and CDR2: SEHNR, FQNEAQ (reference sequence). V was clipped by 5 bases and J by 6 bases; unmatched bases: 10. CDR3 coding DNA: TGTGCCAGCAGCCCCACCGGGACTAATATCAATGAGCAGTTCTTC. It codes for CASSPTGTNINEQFF.

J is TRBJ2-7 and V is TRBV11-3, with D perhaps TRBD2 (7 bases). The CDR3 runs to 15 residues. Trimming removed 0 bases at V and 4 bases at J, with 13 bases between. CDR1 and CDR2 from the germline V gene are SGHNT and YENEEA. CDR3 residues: CASSLDAGAGYEQYF. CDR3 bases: TGTGCCAGCAGCTTAGATGCGGGGGCGGGATACGAGCAGTACTTC.

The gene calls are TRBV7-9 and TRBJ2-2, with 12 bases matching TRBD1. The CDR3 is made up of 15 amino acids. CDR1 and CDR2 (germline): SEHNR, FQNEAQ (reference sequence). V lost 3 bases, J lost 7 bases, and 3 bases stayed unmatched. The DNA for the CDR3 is TGTGCCAGCAGCTTGGGACAGGGGGCGATCGGGGAGCTGTTTTTT. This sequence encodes CASSLGQGAIGELFF. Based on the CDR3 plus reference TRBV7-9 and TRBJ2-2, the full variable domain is DTGVSQNPRHKITKRGQNVTFRCDPISEHNRLYWYRQTLGQGPEFLTYFQNEAQLEKSRLLSDRFSAERPKGSFSTLEIQRTEQGDSAMYLCASSLGQGAIGELFFGEGSRLTVL.

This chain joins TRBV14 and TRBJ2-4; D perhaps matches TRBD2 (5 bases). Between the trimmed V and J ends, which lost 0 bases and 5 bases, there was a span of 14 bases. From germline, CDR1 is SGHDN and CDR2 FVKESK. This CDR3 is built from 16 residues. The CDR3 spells CASSQDRRGSENIQYF. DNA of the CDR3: TGTGCCAGCAGCCAAGACCGACGAGGGAGCGAAAACATTCAGTACTTC.

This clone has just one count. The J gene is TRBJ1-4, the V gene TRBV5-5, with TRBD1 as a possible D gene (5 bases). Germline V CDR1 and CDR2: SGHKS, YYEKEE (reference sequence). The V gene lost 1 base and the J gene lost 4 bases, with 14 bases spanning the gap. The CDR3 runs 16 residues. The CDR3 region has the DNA TGTGCCAGCAGCTTGCAAGTGGCCAGGGATAATGAAAAACTGTTTTTT. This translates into CASSLQVARDNEKLFF. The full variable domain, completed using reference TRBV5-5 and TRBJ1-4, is DAGVTQSPTHLIKTRGQQVTLRCSPISGHKSVSWYQQVLGQGPQFIFQYYEKEERGRGNFPDRFSARQFPNYSSELNVNALLLGDSALYLCASSLQVARDNEKLFFGSGTQLSVL.

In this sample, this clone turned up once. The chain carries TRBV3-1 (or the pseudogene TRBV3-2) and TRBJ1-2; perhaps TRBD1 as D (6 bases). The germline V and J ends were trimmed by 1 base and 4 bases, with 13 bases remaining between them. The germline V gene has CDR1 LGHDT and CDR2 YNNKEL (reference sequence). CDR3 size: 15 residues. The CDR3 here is CASSQGTGSSYGYTF. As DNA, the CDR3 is TGTGCCAGCAGCCAAGGAACAGGGTCGAGCTATGGCTACACCTTC.

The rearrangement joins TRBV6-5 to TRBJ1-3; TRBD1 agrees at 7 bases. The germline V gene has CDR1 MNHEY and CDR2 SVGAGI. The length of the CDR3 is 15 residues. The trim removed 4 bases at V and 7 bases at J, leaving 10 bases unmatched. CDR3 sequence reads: CASSSSTGLKNTIYF. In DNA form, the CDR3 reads TGTGCCAGCAGTTCCTCGACAGGGTTGAAGAACACCATATATTTT.